One sample yielded the 21 T cell receptor beta chains listed below, sequenced in a study of blood T cell repertoires in COVID-19. Sequencing was performed with immunoSEQ multiplex PCR; in TCRdb, only in-frame clones are kept and a portion is missing. The table has 300,000 to 450,000 clones, around 85% seen once; the top ten hold 3% to 4.5%. Sample: peripheral blood. These receptors were collected from a woman aged 18 to 35 with acute or convalescent COVID-19.

The chain recombines TRBV29-1 with TRBJ1-4; D remains ambiguous. The length of the CDR3 is 15 residues. Germline V gene sequence: CDR1 SQVTM, CDR2 ANQGSEA. V lost 7 bases, J lost 4 bases, and 19 bases lay in between. The CDR3 bases are TGCAGCGGGCTAGGGTTGGGAGGCCTTAATGAAAAACTGTTTTTT. This translates into CSGLGLGGLNEKLFF.

This rearrangement joins TRBV5-4 to TRBJ2-3; 11 nucleotides agree with TRBD1. The J segment lost 5 bases and the V segment lost 4 bases, leaving 12 bases of the junction unmatched. This CDR3 is 17 amino acids long. The germline V gene has CDR1 SGHNT and CDR2 YYREEE (reference sequence). For the CDR3, the DNA is TGTGCCAGCAGCAAAACACGGACAGGGGGCTATGGAGATACGCAGTATTTT. Translation gives CASSKTRTGGYGDTQYF.

The chain has TRBV6-5 and TRBJ2-7; D is undetermined. This CDR3 comprises 16 residues. The germline V gene has CDR1 MNHEY and CDR2 SVGAGI. V lost 4 bases and J 4 bases, leaving 20 bases between the germline ends. The CDR3 is CASSSLRRAPRYEQYF. CDR3 bases: TGTGCCAGCAGTTCCCTCCGTCGAGCCCCTCGATACGAGCAGTACTTC.

The CDR3 sequence: CASSKEETGATTGELFF. The DNA for the CDR3 is TGTGCCAGCAGCAAAGAGGAGACAGGGGCTACCACCGGGGAGCTGTTTTTT. The genes are TRBV21-1 and TRBJ2-2; the D segment call TRBD1 is taken from the table without a DNA check. TRBV21-1 is marked as a pseudogene. CDR3 length: 17 amino acids.

The rearrangement joins TRBV5-8 to TRBJ2-7, with D unresolved. The CDR3 covers 15 residues. Per germline, CDR1 SGHTS and CDR2 YDEGEE. Trimming took 4 bases from V and 3 from J, leaving 17 bases between them. The CDR3 region is CASSVEMGMGYEQYF. The CDR3 nucleotides are TGTGCCAGCAGCGTAGAAATGGGCATGGGCTACGAGCAGTACTTC.

This rearrangement joins TRBV9 to TRBJ2-2; 7 bases align to TRBD1. Unmatched junction bases numbered 4, after V lost 7 bases and J lost 1 base. CDR3 length equals 14 residues. CDR1 and CDR2 from the germline V gene are SGDLS and YYNGEE. This CDR3 is CASRRTGNTGELFF. In DNA form, the CDR3 reads TGTGCCAGCCGCCGGACAGGGAACACCGGGGAGCTGTTTTTT.

The V and J genes are TRBV19 and TRBJ1-2, with D unresolved. Per germline, CDR1 LNHDA and CDR2 SQIVND (reference sequence). V was cut by 9 bases and J by 8 bases, with 19 bases left in between. The CDR3 is 13 residues long. The CDR3, as DNA: TGTGCCAGCCCCAAATCGGCAGGTAGGGGCTACACCTTC. This encodes CASPKSAGRGYTF.

About this clone itself: A much larger clonotype is one base distant, so this may be a read error. Other DNA sequences of this sample code for an identical CDR3. This chain joins TRBV7-9 and TRBJ2-3; D ambiguous. V dropped 1 base and J dropped 1 base, with 3 bases sitting between them. Germline V gives CDR1 SEHNR, CDR2 FQNEAQ (reference sequence). The CDR3 spans 13 residues. For the CDR3, the DNA is TGTGCCAGCAGCTTAGGCGGCACAGATACGCAGTATTTT. Translated: CASSLGGTDTQYF.

This clone was picked up one time. This chain connects TRBV15 to TRBJ2-2; 10 nucleotides align to TRBD2. This CDR3 has 13 amino acids. J lost 4 bases, V lost 11 bases, and 4 bases had no gene match. The V gene's germline CDR1 is LNHNV and CDR2 YYDKDF (reference sequence). Written as DNA, the CDR3 is TGTGCCGCTGGGACTAGCGTCACCGGGGAGCTGTTTTTT. The encoded protein is CAAGTSVTGELFF.

The chain has TRBV5-1 and TRBJ1-1; 11 bases fit TRBD1. The CDR3 extends over 15 amino acids. V lost 4 bases to trimming and J lost 5 bases; unmatched junction nucleotides: 7. CDR1 and CDR2 (germline): SGHRS, YFSETQ. The CDR3 nucleotides read TGCGCCAGCAGCCCGACCGGGACAGGGGGTACTGAAGCTTTCTTT. This translates into CASSPTGTGGTEAFF.

The V gene is TRBV30, the J gene TRBJ1-3; D might be TRBD1 (6 bases). The CDR3 runs 14 residues. Germline CDR1 reads GTSNPN; CDR2 reads SVGIG (reference sequence). The V end was cut by 3 bases, the J end by 3 bases, with 12 bases between. Written as DNA, the CDR3 is TGTGCCTGGAGGGGGGCTGGAATTGGAAACACCATATATTTT. Translation gives CAWRGAGIGNTIYF. The variable domain in full, completed from reference TRBV30 and TRBJ1-3, reads SQTIHQWPATLVQPVGSPLSLECTVEGTSNPNLYWYRQAAGRGLQLLFYSVGIGQISSEVPQNLSASRPQDRQFILSSKKLLLSDSGFYLCAWRGAGIGNTIYFGEGSWLTVV.

The rearrangement uses TRBV11-2 and TRBJ2-7; TRBD2 is a possible D gene (6 bases). Trimming took 5 bases from V and 6 from J, leaving 17 bases between them. This CDR3 is 14 amino acids long. Germline V gives CDR1 SGHAT, CDR2 FQNNGV. The CDR3 sequence: CASSPTSGRREQYF. The CDR3 coding sequence is TGTGCCAGCAGCCCGACTAGTGGTCGTCGCGAGCAGTACTTC.

This chain connects TRBV11-2 to TRBJ1-6; TRBD1 is a possible D gene (6 bases). The length of the CDR3 is 16 residues. V dropped 5 bases and J dropped 7 bases, with 18 bases sitting between them. Germline V gene sequence: CDR1 SGHAT, CDR2 FQNNGV. The CDR3 DNA follows: TGTGCCAGCAGCCCCCAATGGGGGGGCAGGAATTCACCCCTCCACTTT. Translation gives CASSPQWGGRNSPLHF.

The V and J genes are TRBV6-6 and TRBJ1-3, with TRBD1 matching 8 bases. The germline CDR1 and CDR2 sequences are MNHNY and SVGAGI (reference sequence). V lost 5 bases, J lost 3 bases, and 9 bases stayed unmatched. This CDR3 is built from 16 residues. CDR3 sequence reads: CASSLADRASGNTIYF. In DNA form, the CDR3 reads TGTGCCAGCAGTCTCGCGGACAGGGCCAGTGGAAACACCATATATTTT.

The V call is TRBV5-8, the J call TRBJ2-7; D may be TRBD2 (5 bases). The V end lost 10 bases, the J end lost 2 bases, and 10 bases lay between the germline ends. The germline V gene encodes CDR1 SGHTS and CDR2 YDEGEE. The CDR3 has 11 amino acids. In DNA, the CDR3 is TGTGCCTGCCGGGGTCCCTACGAGCAGTACTTC. Its protein product is CACRGPYEQYF.

The genes are TRBV29-1 and TRBJ1-3; D unresolved. The V end was cut by 8 bases, the J end by 0 bases, with 14 bases between. Germline CDR1 is SQVTM and CDR2 is ANQGSEA. This CDR3 region has 14 residues. CDR3 protein: CSFRGQSSGNTIYF. CDR3 DNA: TGCAGCTTCCGAGGCCAGAGCTCTGGAAACACCATATATTTT.

This clone occurred many times. The gene calls are TRBV30 and TRBJ2-7; 8 bases match TRBD1. This CDR3 is 12 amino acids long. Germline CDR1 GTSNPN, CDR2 SVGIG (reference sequence). V shed 7 bases, J shed 3 bases, and the junction held 5 bases outside the gene matches. The CDR3 sequence is CAYRTGNYEQYF. CDR3 nucleotides: TGTGCCTATAGGACAGGGAACTACGAGCAGTACTTC. Full variable domain (rest looked up from reference TRBV30 and TRBJ2-7): SQTIHQWPATLVQPVGSPLSLECTVEGTSNPNLYWYRQAAGRGLQLLFYSVGIGQISSEVPQNLSASRPQDRQFILSSKKLLLSDSGFYLCAYRTGNYEQYFGPGTRLTVT.

The CDR3 loop reads CSASYDRGTGYTF. In nucleotides, the CDR3 is TGCAGTGCTAGTTACGACCGGGGAACGGGCTACACCTTC. The gene calls are TRBV20-1 and TRBJ1-2; D is uncertain. V lost 3 bases, J lost 8 bases, and 16 bases lay in between. Germline-derived CDR1 and CDR2 are DFQATT and SNEGSKA (reference sequence). CDR3 length equals 13 residues.

This clone was observed once. The chain links TRBV5-1 to TRBJ1-4; D is undetermined. Trimming shortened V by 2 bases and J by 8 bases, and 13 bases separated the two germline ends. From germline, CDR1 is SGHRS and CDR2 YFSETQ. The CDR3 totals 14 residues. DNA of the CDR3: TGCGCCAGCAGCTTCGTTCCGGGTGACGAAAAACTGTTTTTT. Its translation: CASSFVPGDEKLFF.

This chain links TRBV10-3 with TRBJ1-2; tentatively, D is TRBD1 (5 bases). Germline V CDR1 and CDR2: ENHRY, SYGVKD. Trimming removed 5 bases at V and 4 bases at J, with 17 bases between. The CDR3 runs to 15 residues. The CDR3 sequence is CAISLRGGNVYGYTF. CDR3 DNA sequence: TGTGCCATCAGTCTCCGCGGGGGAAACGTCTATGGCTACACCTTC.

The chain couples TRBV7-2 to TRBJ1-3, with 9 bases aligning to TRBD1. With V trimmed by 0 bases and J by 0 bases, 3 bases remained unmatched. From germline, CDR1 is SGHTA and CDR2 FQGNSA. The CDR3 loop spans 17 amino acids. The CDR3 sequence: CASSLAGTGSSGNTIYF. In DNA, the CDR3 is TGTGCCAGCAGCTTAGCCGGGACAGGGAGCTCTGGAAACACCATATATTTT.